This T cell receptor (beta chain) was captured in a study of shared clonotypes between healthy human individuals. Clones were sequenced by immunoSEQ multiplex PCR, and TCRdb holds only the in-frame ones, with some missing. The sample records more than 1,200,000 clones, 98% being singletons. The TCR originated in a man aged 30 to 39 in good health. The sequenced sample was naive CD4+ T cells sorted from blood. Subset reported: CD45RA+ positively selected.

The CDR3 DNA sequence: TGTGCCAGCAGCTTGGTGCTAGCGGGATTAGCCTACGAGCAGTACTTC. It codes for CASSLVLAGLAYEQYF. This chain connects TRBV5-4 to TRBJ2-7; 9 nucleotides match TRBD2. The CDR3 loop spans 16 amino acids. V shed 0 bases, J shed 2 bases, and the junction held 6 bases outside the gene matches. CDR1 SGHNT and CDR2 YYREEE come from the germline V gene (reference sequence).